These 5 T cell receptor beta chains originate from one sample sequenced in a study of blood T cell repertoires in COVID-19. This table comes from immunoSEQ multiplex PCR, and its TCRdb copy is limited to in-frame clones, with some not included. The sample yields a few hundred thousand clones, 70% to 90% seen once. The sample was peripheral blood. Receptors originate from an older woman with acute or convalescent COVID-19.

A few counts support this clone. The rearrangement links TRBV30 to TRBJ1-1; TRBD1 matches at 9 bases. The germline V gene has CDR1 GTSNPN and CDR2 SVGIG (reference sequence). Losses at the gene ends were 7 bases for V and 5 bases for J; bases not matched to a gene: 14. CDR3 length equals 15 residues. The CDR3 coding sequence is TGTGCCTACCACCCTGGGGACAGGGTCCTAACTGAAGCTTTCTTT. It yields the protein CAYHPGDRVLTEAFF.

The V gene is TRBV27, the J gene TRBJ2-3; 7 bases line up with TRBD2. There are 15 residues in the CDR3. The germline CDR1 and CDR2 sequences are MNHEY and SMNVEV (reference sequence). V dropped 2 bases and J dropped 2; count of bases not matched to a gene: 4. In DNA, the CDR3 is TGTGCCAGCAGTTTACTAGCGGTCTTCACAGATACGCAGTATTTT. It translates to CASSLLAVFTDTQYF.

This sequence joins TRBV24-1 and TRBJ2-1; 8 bases agree with TRBD2. With V trimmed by 6 bases and J by 8 bases, 11 bases remained unmatched. CDR3 length: 15 residues. In germline, CDR1 is KGHDR, CDR2 SFDVKD. CDR3 in amino acids: CATSLAGLSVYEQFF. CDR3 bases: TGTGCCACCAGTTTAGCGGGATTATCCGTCTATGAGCAGTTCTTC.

The CDR3 DNA follows: TGTGCCAGCAGTTACTCGTCCAGGGGCGGCCAAGATACGCAGTATTTT. Its translation is CASSYSSRGGQDTQYF. This sequence joins TRBV6-5 and TRBJ2-3; tentatively, D is TRBD1 (6 bases). The CDR3 loop spans 16 amino acids. Germline-derived CDR1 and CDR2 are MNHEY and SVGAGI. The V and J ends lost 0 bases and 5 bases respectively, with 15 bases between them.

CDR3 in DNA: TGTGCCAGTAGTCCCCGCCCAGGGGCAGTTTACGAGCAGTACTTC. This codes for CASSPRPGAVYEQYF. The genes are TRBV19 and TRBJ2-7; weak D call: TRBD1 (6 bases). The CDR3 totals 15 residues. Trimming pared 5 bases from V and 4 bases from J, leaving 18 bases between. Germline-derived CDR1 and CDR2 are LNHDA and SQIVND (reference sequence).